A selection of T cell receptor beta chains follows, all from one sample in a study of blood T cell repertoires in COVID-19. The protocol was immunoSEQ multiplex PCR, while the TCRdb copy is restricted to in-frame clones and leaves out a portion. The sample lists approximately 97,000 clones, 70% to 90% occurring once. Specimen: peripheral blood. The origin of the receptors is a man aged 45-60 years with active COVID-19. The CDR3 runs from the conserved cysteine through the conserved F or W. A D gene is named only where the DNA matches it firmly. The size field is filled for only some rows; it gives once, few, many or a size class.

V gene: TRBV7-8; J gene: TRBJ1-2; D gene: TRBD1; clone size: .; CDR3 length: 16; CDR3 DNA: TGTGCCAGCAGCCCAGGGGGGAGACAGGCCTATGTGCGCTACACCTTC; CDR3 protein: CASSPGGRQAYVRYTF
V gene: TRBV6-2/TRBV6-3; J gene: TRBJ1-1; D gene: TRBD1; clone size: .; CDR3 length: 18; CDR3 DNA: TGTGCCAGCAGTTACGACCCCGACAGGGAAGACATGAACACTGAAGCTTTCTTT; CDR3 protein: CASSYDPDREDMNTEAFF
V gene: TRBV10-1; J gene: TRBJ1-5; D gene: .; clone size: .; CDR3 length: 19; CDR3 DNA: TGCGCCAGCAGTGAGTCCGAAGGGGGACCCGTGAATAGCAATCAGCCCCAGCATTTT; CDR3 protein: CASSESEGGPVNSNQPQHF
V gene: TRBV5-1; J gene: TRBJ2-5; D gene: TRBD1; clone size: once; CDR3 length: 16; CDR3 DNA: TGCGCCAGCAGCTCTACCGGGACAGGTACCCTTGAGACCCAGTACTTC; CDR3 protein: CASSSTGTGTLETQYF
V gene: TRBV6-6; J gene: TRBJ2-3; D gene: TRBD2; clone size: .; CDR3 length: 15; CDR3 DNA: TGTGCCAGCAGCCCGGGAGGAGCGGGGGGGGATACGCAGTATTTT; CDR3 protein: CASSPGGAGGDTQYF
V gene: TRBV7-9; J gene: TRBJ2-1; D gene: TRBD2; clone size: .; CDR3 length: 15; CDR3 DNA: TGTGCCAGCAGCCCCACTAGCGGGTCACGCAATGAGCAGTTCTTC; CDR3 protein: CASSPTSGSRNEQFF
V gene: TRBV27; J gene: TRBJ1-5; D gene: .; clone size: .; CDR3 length: 16; CDR3 DNA: TGTGCCAGCAGTTTATCATCCAGGGTGGGTAATCAGCCCCAGCATTTT; CDR3 protein: CASSLSSRVGNQPQHF
V gene: TRBV27; J gene: TRBJ1-4; D gene: .; clone size: .; CDR3 length: 15; CDR3 DNA: TGTGCCAGCAGTCCATACAGGGTATACAATGAAAAACTGTTTTTT; CDR3 protein: CASSPYRVYNEKLFF
V gene: TRBV7-3; J gene: TRBJ1-1; D gene: .; clone size: .; CDR3 length: 13; CDR3 DNA: TGTGCCAGCAGCTTATCTACCGTCACTGAAGCTTTCTTT; CDR3 protein: CASSLSTVTEAFF
V gene: TRBV30; J gene: TRBJ1-1; D gene: .; clone size: .; CDR3 length: 15; CDR3 DNA: TGTGCCTGGAGTGTATCAAGCATGAGGAACACTGAAGCTTTCTTT; CDR3 protein: CAWSVSSMRNTEAFF
V gene: TRBV11-2; J gene: TRBJ1-6; D gene: .; clone size: .; CDR3 length: 13; CDR3 DNA: TGTGCCAGCAGCTACACCGGGACTGGTAGAATCCACTTT; CDR3 protein: CASSYTGTGRIHF
V gene: TRBV7-8; J gene: TRBJ2-7; D gene: TRBD1; clone size: .; CDR3 length: 15; CDR3 DNA: TGTGCCAGCAGCCCAAATAGGGACAGATCCTACGAGCAGTACTTC; CDR3 protein: CASSPNRDRSYEQYF
V gene: TRBV7-8; J gene: TRBJ2-3; D gene: .; clone size: .; CDR3 length: 14; CDR3 DNA: TGTGCCAGCAGCCCCGGGACAAGCTCAGATACGCAGTATTTT; CDR3 protein: CASSPGTSSDTQYF
V gene: TRBV5-5; J gene: TRBJ1-4; D gene: .; clone size: .; CDR3 length: 15; CDR3 DNA: TGTGCCAGCAGCTTGGCCGGGGGGATTAATGAAAAACTGTTTTTT; CDR3 protein: CASSLAGGINEKLFF
V gene: TRBV5-6; J gene: TRBJ2-1; D gene: TRBD1; clone size: .; CDR3 length: 16; CDR3 DNA: TGTGCCAGCAGCTCAAACCGGGACAGGACAGCTAATGAGCAGTTCTTC; CDR3 protein: CASSSNRDRTANEQFF
V gene: TRBV12-3/TRBV12-4; J gene: TRBJ2-7; D gene: TRBD1; clone size: .; CDR3 length: 13; CDR3 DNA: TGTGCCAGCAGACCCTCGACAGGGATCGAGCAGTACTTC; CDR3 protein: CASRPSTGIEQYF
V gene: TRBV5-1; J gene: TRBJ2-2; D gene: TRBD1; clone size: .; CDR3 length: 18; CDR3 DNA: TGCGCCAGCAGCTTGGCTCTCTCCGGGACAGGGGGTTCCGGGGAGCTGTTTTTT; CDR3 protein: CASSLALSGTGGSGELFF
V gene: TRBV19; J gene: TRBJ1-5; D gene: .; clone size: .; CDR3 length: 14; CDR3 DNA: TGTGCCAGTAGTATAATGTGGGGGGATCAGCCCCAGCATTTT; CDR3 protein: CASSIMWGDQPQHF
V gene: TRBV5-4; J gene: TRBJ2-1; D gene: TRBD2; clone size: .; CDR3 length: 16; CDR3 DNA: TGTGCCAGCAGCTTCGAGGCTAGCGGGTTAGACAATGAGCAGTTCTTC; CDR3 protein: CASSFEASGLDNEQFF
V gene: TRBV7-2; J gene: TRBJ1-2; D gene: TRBD1; clone size: .; CDR3 length: 14; CDR3 DNA: TGTGCCAGCAGCCGTGAACAGGGGAGGTATGGCTACACCTTC; CDR3 protein: CASSREQGRYGYTF
V gene: TRBV11-2; J gene: TRBJ2-2; D gene: TRBD1; clone size: once; CDR3 length: 17; CDR3 DNA: TGTGCCAGCAGCTTATACCCCGGACAGGGTAACACCGGGGAGCTGTTTTTT; CDR3 protein: CASSLYPGQGNTGELFF
V gene: TRBV5-1; J gene: TRBJ2-1; D gene: .; clone size: .; CDR3 length: 14; CDR3 DNA: TGCGCCAGCAGGGACATTAAGGGGTACAATGAGCAGTTCTTC; CDR3 protein: CASRDIKGYNEQFF
V gene: TRBV5-8; J gene: TRBJ2-4; D gene: .; clone size: .; CDR3 length: 16; CDR3 DNA: TGTGCCAGCAGCTCAGGGATAAAGGGGGCCAAAAACATTCAGTACTTC; CDR3 protein: CASSSGIKGAKNIQYF
V gene: TRBV5-4; J gene: TRBJ1-4; D gene: .; clone size: once; CDR3 length: 15; CDR3 DNA: TGTGCCAGCAGCTTGACGGGACACTTTAATGAAAAACTGTTTTTT; CDR3 protein: CASSLTGHFNEKLFF
V gene: TRBV5-8; J gene: TRBJ2-7; D gene: .; clone size: .; CDR3 length: 15; CDR3 DNA: TGTGCCAGCAGCCGCGCGGGGGCCTTGAGGTACGAGCAGTACTTC; CDR3 protein: CASSRAGALRYEQYF
V gene: TRBV7-2; J gene: TRBJ1-6; D gene: .; clone size: .; CDR3 length: 13; CDR3 DNA: TGTGCCAGCAGCTTAGCGCCAGGTTCACCCCTCCACTTT; CDR3 protein: CASSLAPGSPLHF